The 24 T cell receptor beta chains presented below share a single source sample, sequenced in a study of T cells after yellow fever vaccination. Using its own MiXCR run on the 5' RACE reads, TCRdb lists one record per CDR3 protein. The top ten hold 3.2% of the sample, which has about 210,000 distinct CDR3 sequences, roughly 3.3% seen once. The sequenced sample was CD4+ T cells sorted from PBMCs, obtained 10 days after the yellow fever booster vaccination. The receptor set was obtained from a man aged 18 to 30 who received the YFV17D yellow fever vaccine.

In this sample, this clonotype turned up many times. V and J are TRBV20-1 and TRBJ2-1; 8 nucleotides align to TRBD2. Germline V CDR1 and CDR2: DFQATT, SNEGSKA (reference sequence). This CDR3 contains 14 residues. With V trimmed by 0 bases and J by 12 bases, 10 bases remained unmatched. CDR3 sequence (DNA): TGCAGTGCTAGAGATTTCAGCGGGGGAATACCGCAGTTCTTC. Its protein is CSARDFSGGIPQFF.

This clonotype was detected many times. As DNA, the CDR3 is TGTGCCAGCAGTCCCTGGACAGGGAATGGCTACACCTTC. Protein sequence: CASSPWTGNGYTF. The chain combines TRBV12-3 or TRBV12-4 with TRBJ1-2; 8 bases fit TRBD1. This CDR3 comprises 13 residues. The V segment lost 5 bases and the J segment 6 bases; nucleotides outside the gene matches: 5.

The V and J genes are TRBV20-1 and TRBJ2-7, with D perhaps TRBD1 (6 bases). V dropped 5 bases and J dropped 4 bases, with 18 bases sitting between them. The CDR3 is 14 residues long. Per the germline V gene, CDR1 is DFQATT and CDR2 is SNEGSKA (reference sequence). CDR3 loop: CSAGPQGLGYEQYV. The CDR3 DNA reads TGCAGTGCTGGACCCCAGGGGCTAGGGTACGAGCAGTACGTC.

This clonotype was detected many times. The chain links TRBV7-6 to TRBJ2-3; possibly TRBD2 for D (5 bases). The V gene lost 5 bases and the J gene lost 1 base, with 7 bases spanning the gap. This CDR3 is 13 amino acids long. Germline V gives CDR1 SGHVS, CDR2 FNYEAQ. CDR3 in amino acids: CASSAAGTDTQYF. Here the CDR3 DNA reads TGTGCCAGCAGCGCAGCGGGCACAGATACGCAGTATTTT.

This clonotype has ten or more counts. The chain has TRBV4-3 and TRBJ2-2, with no clear D. The length of the CDR3 is 14 residues. V lost 0 bases to trimming and J lost 5 bases, with 7 bases between them. Germline V gene sequence: CDR1 LGHNA, CDR2 YSLEER. CDR3 in amino acids: CASSQEIGTGELFF. In DNA, the CDR3 is TGCGCCAGCAGCCAAGAGATCGGGACCGGGGAGCTGTTTTTT.

This clonotype was seen many times. V usage is TRBV11-2 and J usage is TRBJ2-7; D gene ambiguous. Germline CDR1 reads SGHAT; CDR2 reads FQNNGV. The CDR3 consists of 13 residues. Deletions cut 2 bases from V and 0 bases from J, with 5 bases between. The CDR3 reads CASSLSASYEQYV. CDR3 sequence (DNA): TGTGCCAGCAGCTTATCGGCCTCCTACGAGCAGTACGTC.

In this sample, this clonotype turned up many times. The rearrangement uses TRBV7-9 and TRBJ2-2; perhaps TRBD1 as D (5 bases). The CDR3 is 14 residues long. Trimming removed 2 bases at V and 5 bases at J, with 9 bases between. The V gene's germline CDR1 is SEHNR and CDR2 FQNEAQ (reference sequence). CDR3 bases: TGTGCCAGCAGCTTAACAGGAAGAACCGGGGAGCTGTTTTTT. Encoded protein: CASSLTGRTGELFF.

This clonotype was counted many times. The chain combines TRBV5-1 with TRBJ2-3; possible D gene TRBD2, 6 bases. V was clipped by 0 bases and J by 1 base, with 12 bases between them. The CDR3 totals 16 residues. CDR1 is SGHRS and CDR2 is YFSETQ in the germline V gene. CDR3 amino acids: CASSLEAGLGTDTQYF. As DNA, the CDR3 is TGCGCCAGCAGCTTGGAAGCGGGCCTTGGCACAGATACGCAGTATTTT.

The chain has TRBV12-5 and TRBJ1-3; a weak D match, TRBD1 (5 bases). Germline CDR1 LGHNT, CDR2 FRNRAP. Trimming pared 1 base from V and 8 bases from J, leaving 6 bases between. The CDR3 has 12 amino acids. The CDR3 DNA follows: TGTGCTAGTGGTTTGGGAGGGGACACCATATATTTT. Amino acid sequence: CASGLGGDTIYF.

This clonotype was seen many times. The chain joins TRBV12-3 or TRBV12-4 to TRBJ2-7; tentative D call: TRBD1 (5 bases). Trimming removed 3 bases at V and 2 bases at J, with 11 bases between. CDR3 size: 14 residues. The CDR3 loop is CASSFRGAPYEQYF. CDR3 DNA: TGTGCCAGCAGTTTTAGGGGCGCCCCCTACGAGCAGTACTTC.

This clonotype has more than one count but fewer than ten. The chain is built from TRBV12-3 or TRBV12-4 and TRBJ2-1; weak D call: TRBD1 (7 bases). Trimming left V 0 bases short and J 15 bases short, with 18 bases between. The CDR3 extends over 14 amino acids. The CDR3 region is CASSLAGGWDSSFF. CDR3 DNA sequence: TGTGCCAGCAGTTTAGCGGGGGGTTGGGACAGCTCGTTCTTC.

This clonotype was seen at least ten times. The chain links TRBV4-1 to TRBJ2-5; the match to TRBD1 covers 9 bases. V trimming: 1 base; J trimming: 6 bases; junction bases outside the gene matches: 6. CDR1 MGHRA and CDR2 YSYEKL come from the germline V gene. The CDR3 totals 15 residues. The CDR3 is CASSQGGQGRKTQYF. Written as DNA, the CDR3 is TGCGCCAGCAGCCAAGGGGGACAGGGACGAAAGACCCAGTACTTC.

The chain joins TRBV9 to TRBJ2-6; D call uncertain. Germline V gives CDR1 SGDLS, CDR2 YYNGEE. Trimming took 3 bases from V and 0 from J, leaving 10 bases between them. This CDR3 has 16 amino acids. The chain's CDR3 is CASSARSGSGANVLTF. CDR3 DNA sequence: TGTGCCAGCAGCGCCCGATCAGGCTCTGGGGCCAACGTCCTGACTTTC.

This clonotype was seen at least ten times. The V call is TRBV7-2, the J call TRBJ1-2, with a possible D match to TRBD1 (6 bases). The CDR3 covers 17 residues. Between the trimmed V and J ends, which lost 0 bases and 7 bases, there was a span of 21 bases. Germline CDR1 reads SGHTA; CDR2 reads FQGNSA. CDR3 region: CASSLAWAGAQKLGYTF. Written as DNA, the CDR3 is TGTGCCAGCAGCTTAGCGTGGGCGGGGGCCCAGAAACTTGGCTACACCTTC.

Only a few counts were recorded for this clonotype. V is TRBV20-1 and J is TRBJ1-5; 11 bases line up with TRBD1. Per germline, CDR1 DFQATT and CDR2 SNEGSKA (reference sequence). The V gene end was trimmed by 6 bases and the J gene end by 2 bases; junction bases not matched to a gene: 3. The CDR3 runs 14 residues. CDR3 nucleotide sequence: TGCAGTGCCAGGACAGGGGGCGGCAATCAGCCCCAGCATTTT. It is translated as CSARTGGGNQPQHF.

This clonotype was counted at least ten times. The germline gene is not matched at one end of the junction; a read error may be the cause. The V call is TRBV11-3, the J call TRBJ2-3, with 9 bases fitting TRBD2. The CDR3 runs to 16 residues. CDR1 and CDR2 (germline): SGHNT, YENEEA. CDR3 in DNA: TGTGCCAGCAGCTTAGTTGGCGGGGGGGGCACAAATACGCAGTATTTT. Its translation is CASSLVGGGGTNTQYF.

The rearrangement joins TRBV10-3 to TRBJ2-1, with 7 bases fitting TRBD2. CDR1 ENHRY and CDR2 SYGVKD come from the germline V gene. The CDR3 totals 16 residues. J was trimmed by 5 bases and V by 6 bases; bases with no gene match: 13. CDR3 in amino acids: CAISILTGGGDNEQFF. CDR3 nucleotide sequence: TGTGCCATCAGCATCCTCACGGGCGGGGGAGACAATGAGCAGTTCTTC.

This clonotype was detected ten times or more. J is TRBJ1-5 and V is TRBV28; D remains ambiguous. Germline V CDR1 and CDR2: MDHEN, SYDVKM. V shed 7 bases and J shed 0 bases, with 10 bases lying between them. This CDR3 has 14 amino acids. CDR3 amino acids: CASNVLISNQPQHF. The CDR3 bases are TGTGCCAGCAATGTATTGATTAGCAATCAGCCCCAGCATTTT.

Ten or more counts support this clonotype. The V gene is TRBV5-4, the J gene TRBJ2-5, with TRBD2 identical over 9 bases. J was trimmed by 4 bases and V by 1 base; bases with no gene match: 5. The CDR3 length is 15 residues. Germline V gives CDR1 SGHNT, CDR2 YYREEE (reference sequence). For the CDR3, the DNA is TGTGCCAGCAGCTTGCCGCTAGCGGGGTCAGAGACCCAGTACTTC. Its protein is CASSLPLAGSETQYF.

This clonotype showed up many times. This chain links TRBV4-1 with TRBJ2-3; 11 nucleotides line up with TRBD2. Germline-derived CDR1 and CDR2 are MGHRA and YSYEKL. This CDR3 spans 17 amino acids. With 3 bases clipped from V and 5 bases from J, the junction kept 10 bases outside the gene matches. CDR3 DNA sequence: TGCGCCAGCAGCCACCCCGCTAGCGGGGGGCGGGGAGATACGCAGTATTTT. Residues: CASSHPASGGRGDTQYF.

This clonotype occurred a few times. The V call is TRBV7-9, the J call TRBJ2-7; 8 positions match TRBD1. V lost 6 bases to trimming and J lost 5 bases; unmatched junction nucleotides: 6. The CDR3 loop spans 13 amino acids. CDR1 is SEHNR and CDR2 is FQNEAQ in the germline V gene (reference sequence). The CDR3 here is CASRGQGDDEQYV. The CDR3 DNA follows: TGTGCCAGCAGAGGACAGGGAGATGACGAGCAGTACGTC.

This clonotype was counted ten times or more. V and J are TRBV5-1 and TRBJ2-3; possible D gene TRBD2, 6 bases. CDR3 size: 14 residues. V was shortened by 0 bases and J by 6 bases, with 11 bases between the two germline ends. Germline V gene lookup returns CDR1 SGHRS and CDR2 YFSETQ. The CDR3 region is CASSLEGRGDTQYF. For the CDR3, the DNA is TGCGCCAGCAGCTTGGAGGGCCGGGGGGATACGCAGTATTTT.

Only a few counts were recorded for this clonotype. The V gene is TRBV4-3, the J gene TRBJ2-3; 7 positions match TRBD2. Trimming cost V 1 base and J 6 bases; bases outside gene matches: 4. This CDR3 spans 14 amino acids. Germline values: CDR1 LGHNA, CDR2 YSLEER. The chain's CDR3 is CASSQGGGEDTQYF. The CDR3 coding sequence is TGCGCCAGCAGCCAAGGGGGGGGAGAGGATACGCAGTATTTT.

The table lists this clonotype with a few counts. The rearrangement joins TRBV18 to TRBJ1-5; the D is unclear. The germline CDR1 and CDR2 sequences are KGHSH and LQKENI. This CDR3 spans 13 amino acids. V was cut by 2 bases and J by 5 bases, with 7 bases left in between. DNA of the CDR3: TGTGCCAGCTCACCAAGTGCGGATCAGCCCCAGCATTTT. This translates into CASSPSADQPQHF.